Each of the 7 T cell receptor beta chains below was sequenced from the same sample in a study of blood T cell repertoires in COVID-19. Produced via immunoSEQ multiplex PCR; TCRdb's table is partial and in-frame only. The data show 120,000 to 150,000 clones, 84% seen once. Material for sequencing was PBMCs or T cells enriched from blood (not recorded which). These receptors originate from a woman aged 45-59 years who had been exposed to COVID-19.

The chain links TRBV18 to TRBJ2-7; 8 bases align to TRBD1. The CDR3 totals 16 residues. Germline CDR1 reads KGHSH; CDR2 reads LQKENI. V trimming: 0 bases; J trimming: 1 base; junction bases outside the gene matches: 5. The CDR3 DNA sequence: TGTGCCAGCTCACCACCGGGCAGGGGGCGTTCCTACGAGCAGTACTTC. It specifies CASSPPGRGRSYEQYF.

The rearrangement uses TRBV6-5 and TRBJ1-5; 8 nucleotides match TRBD1. This CDR3 has 14 amino acids. V shed 4 bases, J shed 7 bases, and the junction held 6 bases outside the gene matches. Germline V gene data show CDR1 as MNHEY and CDR2 as SVGAGI. CDR3 DNA sequence: TGTGCCAGCAGTTTTACAGGGGGAGGCCAGCCCCAGCATTTT. Protein: CASSFTGGGQPQHF.

This chain joins TRBV5-4 and TRBJ2-5; 13 bases align to TRBD2. Germline V gene lookup returns CDR1 SGHNT and CDR2 YYREEE (reference sequence). The CDR3 covers 15 residues. Trimming removed 4 bases from V and 4 bases from J; junction bases left unmatched: 4. The CDR3 nucleotides are TGTGCCAGCAGCCTAACTAGCGGGGGGGCAGAGACCCAGTACTTC. It translates to CASSLTSGGAETQYF. Full variable domain (missing parts from reference TRBV5-4 and TRBJ2-5): ETGVTQSPTHLIKTRGQQVTLRCSSQSGHNTVSWYQQALGQGPQFIFQYYREEENGRGNFPPRFSGLQFPNYSSELNVNALELDDSALYLCASSLTSGGAETQYFGPGTRLLVL.

V gene TRBV19 combines with J gene TRBJ2-7, with D possibly matching TRBD1 (6 bases). The germline V gene encodes CDR1 LNHDA and CDR2 SQIVND (reference sequence). This CDR3 region has 12 residues. The V end was cut by 6 bases, the J end by 3 bases, with 9 bases between. DNA of the CDR3: TGTGCCAGTAGCGGACAGATCTACGAGCAGTACTTC. The encoded protein is CASSGQIYEQYF.

V gene TRBV19 combines with J gene TRBJ2-5; TRBD2 matches 16 bases. Germline V gives CDR1 LNHDA, CDR2 SQIVND (reference sequence). This CDR3 is 18 amino acids long. V lost 4 bases and J lost 5; bases outside the gene matches: 10. CDR3 in amino acids: CASSTGLAGGPFGETQYF. The CDR3 DNA is TGTGCCAGTAGTACGGGACTAGCGGGGGGGCCCTTTGGGGAGACCCAGTACTTC.

The chain employs TRBV14 and TRBJ2-1, with 8 bases lining up with TRBD2. Trimming took 4 bases from V and 6 from J; bases not matched to a gene: 8. Per germline, CDR1 SGHDN and CDR2 FVKESK. This CDR3 has 15 residues. The CDR3 loop is CASSLIGGVLNEQFF. The CDR3, as DNA: TGTGCCAGCAGCCTTATCGGGGGGGTCCTCAATGAGCAGTTCTTC. The full variable domain, with the rest looked up from reference TRBV14 and TRBJ2-1, is EAGVTQFPSHSVIEKGQTVTLRCDPISGHDNLYWYRRVMGKEIKFLLHFVKESKQDESGMPNNRFLAERTGGTYSTLKVQPAELEDSGVYFCASSLIGGVLNEQFFGPGTRLTVL.

The chain carries TRBV12-5 and TRBJ2-2; TRBD1 aligns across 9 bases. CDR3 length equals 16 residues. Germline V gives CDR1 LGHNT, CDR2 FRNRAP. V lost 7 bases and J lost 0; bases outside the gene matches: 6. The CDR3 sequence is CASEPGQGSNTGELFF. The CDR3 DNA reads TGTGCTAGTGAACCGGGACAGGGTTCGAACACCGGGGAGCTGTTTTTT.